Shown below are 12 T cell receptor beta chains from a single sample sequenced in a study of blood T cell repertoires in COVID-19. Assay: immunoSEQ multiplex PCR; the TCRdb copy retains only in-frame clones and omits some. This sample has about 200,000 clones, with just over 85% found just once. Sequencing used peripheral blood. Receptor source: a man at least 80 years old with acute or convalescent COVID-19.

The chain employs TRBV18 and TRBJ2-7; D uncertain. Germline V CDR1 and CDR2: KGHSH, LQKENI. The V end lost 2 bases, the J end lost 5 bases, and 7 bases lay between the germline ends. There are 12 residues in the CDR3. The CDR3 is CASSPISDEQYF. As DNA, the CDR3 is TGTGCCAGCTCACCAATTTCGGACGAGCAGTACTTC. Supplemented by reference TRBV18 and TRBJ2-7, the full variable domain reads NAGVMQNPRHLVRRRGQEARLRCSPMKGHSHVYWYRQLPEEGLKFMVYLQKENIIDESGMPKERFSAEFPKEGPSILRIQQVVRGDSAAYFCASSPISDEQYFGPGTRLTVT.

The CDR3 coding sequence is TGTGCCAGCAGTGATGGTGGGCTGAATGAAAAACTGTTTTTT. Translation: CASSDGGLNEKLFF. The genes are TRBV6-1 and TRBJ1-4, with D unclear. Germline CDR1 reads MNHNS; CDR2 reads SASEGT. Trimming pared 3 bases from V and 5 bases from J, leaving 10 bases between. CDR3 length equals 14 residues.

The gene calls are TRBV7-9 and TRBJ2-5, with D perhaps matching TRBD1 (7 bases). Per the germline V gene, CDR1 is SEHNR and CDR2 is FQNEAQ (reference sequence). The CDR3 is 11 amino acids. The ends were cut back, 11 bases at V and 5 bases at J, with 12 bases in the middle. CDR3 DNA sequence: TGTGCCGGGGACAGCGGGGAGACCCAGTACTTC. Encoded protein: CAGDSGETQYF.

The chain combines TRBV9 with TRBJ1-1; D gene unclear. Trimming removed 3 bases from V and 3 bases from J, with 12 bases in between. This CDR3 spans 14 amino acids. Per germline, CDR1 SGDLS and CDR2 YYNGEE. The CDR3 spells CASSAMTADTEAFF. The DNA of the CDR3 is TGTGCCAGCAGCGCAATGACGGCGGACACTGAAGCTTTCTTT. Using reference TRBV9 and TRBJ1-1 for the parts outside the CDR3, the full variable domain is DSGVTQTPKHLITATGQRVTLRCSPRSGDLSVYWYQQSLDQGLQFLIQYYNGEERAKGNILERFSAQQFPDLHSELNLSSLELGDSALYFCASSAMTADTEAFFGQGTRLTVV.

This clone was seen only a few times. The V and J genes are TRBV28 and TRBJ2-2; no clear D. The germline V gene has CDR1 MDHEN and CDR2 SYDVKM. CDR3 size: 12 residues. V lost 4 bases to trimming and J lost 9 bases, with 9 bases between them. CDR3 DNA sequence: TGTGCCAGCAGTTCAGCGAGCTGGGAGCTGTTTTTT. It is translated as CASSSASWELFF.

The chain joins TRBV6-5 to TRBJ2-5; 10 bases align to TRBD2. Germline V gene lookup returns CDR1 MNHEY and CDR2 SVGAGI. The trim removed 6 bases at V and 2 bases at J, leaving 6 bases unmatched. The CDR3 is 15 amino acids. The CDR3 bases are TGTGCCAGCAGCCCCGGGACTAGCGATCAAGAGACCCAGTACTTC. Translated, it gives CASSPGTSDQETQYF.

The CDR3 region has the DNA TGTGCCAGCAGCTTAAGAGCGGGAGGCCACGAGCAGTACGTC. As protein: CASSLRAGGHEQYV. The V and J genes are TRBV7-2 and TRBJ2-7; 9 bases match TRBD2. Germline values: CDR1 SGHTA, CDR2 FQGNSA. The CDR3 covers 14 residues. V was clipped by 2 bases and J by 5 bases; unmatched bases: 4.

This sequence joins TRBV5-4 and TRBJ1-2, with 7 bases fitting TRBD1. The V segment lost 3 bases and the J segment 6 bases; nucleotides outside the gene matches: 8. Germline V lookup: CDR1 SGHNT, CDR2 YYREEE (reference sequence). This CDR3 has 14 residues. CDR3 sequence (DNA): TGTGCCAGCAGCTCAGTAGACAGGGTAAATGGCTACACCTTC. Protein sequence: CASSSVDRVNGYTF.

This chain links TRBV5-1 with TRBJ2-1, with 9 bases identical to TRBD2. The J segment lost 5 bases and the V segment lost 4 bases, leaving 13 bases of the junction unmatched. The CDR3 extends over 17 amino acids. Germline values: CDR1 SGHRS, CDR2 YFSETQ. The CDR3 coding sequence is TGCGCCAGCAGCCTGGGACTTAGCGGGAGACTCGACAATGAGCAGTTCTTC. Amino acid sequence: CASSLGLSGRLDNEQFF.

This sequence joins TRBV15 and TRBJ1-5; weak D call: TRBD1 (6 bases). V lost 3 bases, J lost 1 base, and 13 bases lay in between. CDR3 length equals 16 residues. Germline values: CDR1 LNHNV, CDR2 YYDKDF (reference sequence). CDR3 loop: CATSRMTGLSNQPQHF. CDR3 bases: TGTGCCACCAGCAGGATGACAGGTTTAAGCAATCAGCCCCAGCATTTT.

The rearrangement uses TRBV6-2 or TRBV6-3 and TRBJ2-5, with TRBD1 as a possible D gene (6 bases). Germline CDR1 reads MNHEY; CDR2 reads SVGEGT. V lost 2 bases and J lost 5, with 18 bases in between. CDR3 size: 16 residues. The CDR3 sequence: CASSYPQGSVSETQYF. The DNA for the CDR3 is TGTGCCAGCAGTTACCCCCAGGGGAGCGTTTCGGAGACCCAGTACTTC.

The chain couples TRBV18 to TRBJ2-7, with 7 nucleotides matching TRBD1. This CDR3 has 14 residues. The trim removed 4 bases at V and 3 bases at J, leaving 6 bases unmatched. Germline V gene data show CDR1 as KGHSH and CDR2 as LQKENI. CDR3 nucleotides: TGTGCCAGCTCACTCAGACAGGGAAACTACGAGCAGTACGTC. Translating it yields CASSLRQGNYEQYV.